This TCR beta chain was recovered during a study of shared clonotypes between healthy human individuals. Study outcomes and limitations: Across a few donors, naive CD4 shared about 5%, naive CD8 over 3%, memory CD4 about 2.4%, memory CD8 0.4% to 0.5%.

Only in-frame clones appear in the TCRdb table, and some are missing; sequencing was by immunoSEQ multiplex PCR. The profile covers hundreds of thousands of clones, with roughly 96% appearing a single time and about 0.12% taken by the ten largest. The CDR3 runs 12 residues. V lost 4 bases to trimming and J lost 1 base, with 5 bases between them. CDR1 and CDR2 from the germline V gene are SGDLS and YYNGEE. This clone was seen a few times. Its antigen remains unidentified. Naive CD8 cells comprised CD45RO-negative, CCR7-positively selected cells, excluding terminally differentiated effector memory CD45RA+ cells.

This chain links TRBV9 with TRBJ1-1; D ambiguous. The clonotype originates from a woman in her 30s in good health. Sequenced material: naive CD8+ T cells sorted from blood. The CDR3: CASSKGNTEAFF. CDR3 bases: TGTGCCAGCAGCAAGGGGAACACTGAAGCTTTCTTT.